Included here is one T cell receptor beta chain sequence, with context. Its antigen is still unknown. Nothing much larger sits one base from this clone, and base qualities are not available. The entry originates in a study of OX40 agonist ivuxolimab in advanced cancers. Broadly, across the study: Ivuxolimab was a fully human IgG2 agonistic monoclonal antibody targeting the costimulatory receptor OX40 (CD134). The monotherapy dose-escalation portion (N of about 50 patients) of the phase I ivuxolimab trial is reported in the paper. The purpose of peripheral TCRbeta sequencing was to test whether ivuxolimab changed TCR sequence diversity and led to clonal T-cell expansion. Among the approximately 54 dose-escalation patients, around 20 had hepatocellular carcinoma, approximately 15 melanoma, 9 renal cell carcinoma and 9 head and neck cancer. Partial responses occurred in three dose-escalation patients: two with cutaneous melanoma and one with hepatocellular carcinoma. Prior anti-PD-1, anti-PD-L1 or anti-CTLA-4 therapy was permitted, and checkpoint inhibitors had been received by less than 45% of dose-escalation patients. A male proportion of nearly 85% and a mean age of around 60 years, ranging from 23 to 79, were recorded for the dose-escalation cohort. Intravenous ivuxolimab was administered to patients every 2 weeks at six dose levels: 0.01, 0.1, 0.3, 1.5, 3 and 10 mg/kg.

Overall study results and their limits: The antigen specificity of the clonally expanded peripheral T cells was not determined. After ivuxolimab, more expanded clones were found on average in CD8+ T cells than in CD4+ T cells. Partial responders in the 0.1-3.0 mg/kg groups had among the lowest normalized peripheral clonal expansion, especially among CD8+ T cells. Low levels of normalized T-cell clonal expansion were also seen in some nonresponding patients. Clonal expansion of both CD4+ and CD8+ blood T cells was observed from baseline to week 6 at doses 0.1 to 3.0 mg/kg.

Genomic DNA was extracted from sorted cells for sequencing of the TCRbeta CDR3 region. TCRbeta CDR3 regions were sequenced using the immunoSEQ Assay. TCRdb limited this immuneACCESS table to in-frame rearrangements with V and J called. A share of clones is missing; checked studies link under half to unresolved V genes, and the rest is unexplained. The sample records over 85,000 clones, about 91% of which are singletons. The top ten hold around 0.31% of the sample. CDR1 and CDR2 are read off the germline V gene as KGHSH and LQKENI. The CDR3 spans 16 residues, from the cysteine through the phenylalanine. Of the read, only the CDR3 DNA is kept; its 48 bases are in frame from base 1. After removal of 1 base from V and 7 bases from J, the junction retains 9 bases not matched to a gene. The trial excluded patients who had a history of autoimmune disease or who were on systemic immunosuppression. Peripheral blood for TCR sequencing was collected from all dose cohorts at baseline, on cycle 4 day 1, and on cycle 7 day 1. The samples were drawn from a first-in-human, open-label, multicenter phase I dose-escalation trial of ivuxolimab. The trial enrolled adults with locally advanced or metastatic head and neck squamous cell, hepatocellular, melanoma or renal cell carcinoma. Before TCR sequencing, CD4+ T cells and CD8+ T cells from peripheral blood were sorted into separate populations.

The TCR originated in an adult with an advanced solid tumor such as melanoma, head and neck, liver or kidney cancer. Sequencing was performed on CD4+ or CD8+ T cells sorted from blood, taken in a trial of the OX40 agonist ivuxolimab. The rearranged segments are TRBV18 and TRBJ2-4; TRBD1 lines up with 8 middle nucleotides. The DNA sequence is given as TGTGCCAGCTCACCACGCAGGGGGCAGGGAAATAACATTCAGTACTTC. This translates into CASSPRRGQGNNIQYF.